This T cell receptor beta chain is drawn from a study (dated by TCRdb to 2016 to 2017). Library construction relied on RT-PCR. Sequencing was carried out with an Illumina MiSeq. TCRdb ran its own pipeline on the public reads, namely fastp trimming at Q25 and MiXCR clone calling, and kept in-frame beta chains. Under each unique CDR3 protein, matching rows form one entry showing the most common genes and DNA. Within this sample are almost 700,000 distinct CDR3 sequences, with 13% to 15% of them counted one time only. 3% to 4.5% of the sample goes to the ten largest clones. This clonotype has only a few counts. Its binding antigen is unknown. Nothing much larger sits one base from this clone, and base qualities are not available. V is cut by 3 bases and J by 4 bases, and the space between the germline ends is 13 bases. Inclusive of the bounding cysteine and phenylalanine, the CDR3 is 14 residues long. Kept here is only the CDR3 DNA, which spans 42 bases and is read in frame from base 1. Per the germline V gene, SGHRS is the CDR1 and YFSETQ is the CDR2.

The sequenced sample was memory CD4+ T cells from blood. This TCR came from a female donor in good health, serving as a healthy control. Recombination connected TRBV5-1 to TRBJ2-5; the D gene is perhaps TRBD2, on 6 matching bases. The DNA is TGCGCCAGCAGCTCCGACGGAGGGGCAGAGACCCAGTACTTC. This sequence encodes CASSSDGGAETQYF.